This note documents a single T cell receptor (beta chain) sequence. Antigen: not known. The source of the sample is a study of Ad26.COV2.S vaccination and SARS-CoV-2 variants. The V gene end was trimmed by 0 bases and the J gene end by 4 bases; junction bases not matched to a gene: 12. CDR1 and CDR2 from the germline V gene are SGDLS and YYNGEE. The CDR3 spans 17 residues. Whole-study results and caveats: People who got the vaccine or the placebo had similar non-spike TCR breadth.

Treatment of the sample: over 15 received Ad26.COV2.S at low or high dose, single or two shots; several received placebo; per-sample allocation not given. The study sampled participants on day 63 after the first vaccine or placebo injection. Donor was an adult aged 18-55 years in Boston. Sequencing used immunoSEQ multiplex PCR; TCRdb keeps in-frame clones, though not all of them. The sample records approximately 480,000 clones, around 85% being singletons. The specimen was peripheral blood, collected in a trial of Ad26.COV2.S vaccine versus placebo. This clonotype was sampled from a person between 18 and 65 years old who received the Ad26.COV2.S COVID-19 vaccine or a placebo. The gene calls are TRBV9 and TRBJ1-1; 7 positions agree with TRBD1. CDR3 residues: CASSVAPGGTAGTEAFF. CDR3 DNA sequence: TGTGCCAGCAGCGTAGCACCGGGAGGGACAGCGGGCACTGAAGCTTTCTTT.